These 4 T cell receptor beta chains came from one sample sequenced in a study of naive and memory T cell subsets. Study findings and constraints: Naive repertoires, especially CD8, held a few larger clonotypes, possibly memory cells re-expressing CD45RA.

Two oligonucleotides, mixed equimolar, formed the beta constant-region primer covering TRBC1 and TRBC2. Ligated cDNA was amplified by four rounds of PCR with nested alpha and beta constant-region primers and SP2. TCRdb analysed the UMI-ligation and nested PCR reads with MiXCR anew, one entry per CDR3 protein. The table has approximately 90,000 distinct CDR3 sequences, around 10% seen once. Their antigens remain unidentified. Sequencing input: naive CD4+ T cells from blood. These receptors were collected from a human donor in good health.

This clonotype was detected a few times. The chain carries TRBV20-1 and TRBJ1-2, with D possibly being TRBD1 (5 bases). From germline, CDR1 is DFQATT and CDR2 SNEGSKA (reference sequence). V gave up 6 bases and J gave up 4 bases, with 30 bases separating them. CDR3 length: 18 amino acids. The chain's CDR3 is CSATQRGSGETMTYGYTF. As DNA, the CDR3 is TGCAGTGCCACCCAACGGGGGTCCGGGGAAACGATGACCTATGGCTACACCTTC.

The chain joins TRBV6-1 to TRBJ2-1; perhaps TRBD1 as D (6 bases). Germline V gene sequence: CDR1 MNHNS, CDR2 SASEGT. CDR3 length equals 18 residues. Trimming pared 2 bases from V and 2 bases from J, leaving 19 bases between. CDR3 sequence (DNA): TGTGCCAGCAGTGAATATACAACAGGGAACCCGACCTACAATGAGCAGTTCTTC. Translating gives CASSEYTTGNPTYNEQFF.

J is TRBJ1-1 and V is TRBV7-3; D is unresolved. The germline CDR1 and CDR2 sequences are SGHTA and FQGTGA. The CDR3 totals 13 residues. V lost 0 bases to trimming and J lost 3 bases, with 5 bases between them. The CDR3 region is CASSLTADTEAFF. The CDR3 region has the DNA TGTGCCAGCAGCTTAACAGCGGACACTGAAGCTTTCTTT.

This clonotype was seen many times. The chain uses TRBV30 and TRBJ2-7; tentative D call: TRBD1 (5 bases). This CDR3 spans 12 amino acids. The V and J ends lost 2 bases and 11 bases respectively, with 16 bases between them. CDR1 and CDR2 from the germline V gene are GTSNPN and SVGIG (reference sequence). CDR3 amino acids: CAWSPAPGSKYF. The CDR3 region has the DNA TGTGCCTGGAGTCCCGCTCCAGGGTCAAAGTACTTC.